This TCR beta chain is drawn from a study of blood T cell repertoires in COVID-19. At the level of the study: Samples taken during acute and convalescent COVID-19 were collected in the United States, Italy and Spain.

The repertoire was sequenced with immunoSEQ multiplex PCR; TCRdb's copy has only in-frame clones and lacks some. The profile shows 95,000 to 110,000 clones, 84% of them singletons. On this clone: One end of the junction does not line up with germline, which may come from a read error.

CDR1 SSHAT and CDR2 FNYEAQ come from the germline V gene (reference sequence). The CDR3 has 16 residues. The TCR sequence derives from a human donor in a cohort sampled during active COVID-19. Material: peripheral blood. This sequence joins TRBV7-7 and TRBJ2-3; 8 positions match TRBD2. CDR3: CASSENTGGPPDTQYF. DNA of the CDR3: TGTGCTAGCAGCGAAAACACGGGAGGGCCGCCAGATACGCAGTATTTT.